The 26 T cell receptor beta chains given below trace back to one sample, sequenced in a study of radiation and T cells in renal cell carcinoma. TCRdb's table, derived via immunoSEQ multiplex PCR, lists solely in-frame clones and lacks some. Among about 20,000 clones, roughly 64% were seen once, and the ten largest hold 9.5% to 15%. Stated treatment: 15 Gy SBRT to primary tumor, nephrectomy 4 weeks later. Sequenced here: tumor tissue, sampled from a patient whose treatment included radiotherapy and nephrectomy. These receptors all stem from a woman between 70 and 85 years old with renal cell carcinoma.

This rearrangement joins TRBV6-1 to TRBJ1-5, with unresolved D. This CDR3 contains 17 residues. CDR1 MNHNS and CDR2 SASEGT come from the germline V gene. The ends were cut back, 1 base at V and 2 bases at J, with 15 bases in the middle. The CDR3 loop reads CASSEVGWGNGNQPQHF. CDR3 nucleotides: TGTGCCAGCAGTGAAGTTGGATGGGGTAATGGCAATCAGCCCCAGCATTTT.

The chain is built from TRBV5-4 and TRBJ2-3; no definite D call. Germline CDR1 is SGHNT and CDR2 is YYREEE (reference sequence). The V end lost 4 bases, the J end lost 3 bases, and 12 bases lay between the germline ends. The CDR3 has 14 residues. CDR3 loop: CASSLRDLTDTQYF. The CDR3 coding sequence is TGTGCCAGCAGCCTTCGAGACCTTACAGATACGCAGTATTTT.

The chain links TRBV19 to TRBJ1-1; D gene ambiguous. CDR1 and CDR2 from the germline V gene are LNHDA and SQIVND (reference sequence). V dropped 4 bases and J dropped 0 bases, with 9 bases sitting between them. The CDR3 covers 14 residues. CDR3 in amino acids: CASSTILLNTEAFF. CDR3 bases: TGTGCCAGTAGTACCATTTTGTTGAACACTGAAGCTTTCTTT.

The chain is built from TRBV4-1 and TRBJ2-1, with D perhaps TRBD1 (6 bases). Germline CDR1 MGHRA, CDR2 YSYEKL. This CDR3 contains 16 residues. V dropped 2 bases and J dropped 3 bases, with 14 bases sitting between them. For the CDR3, the DNA is TGCGCCAGCAGCCAACCCCGGGACAAGCTCTACAATGAGCAGTTCTTC. It translates to CASSQPRDKLYNEQFF.

The gene calls are TRBV18 and TRBJ1-1; D uncertain. Trimming took 6 bases from V and 1 from J, leaving 9 bases between them. CDR1 KGHSH and CDR2 LQKENI come from the germline V gene. This CDR3 has 13 residues. This CDR3 reads CASSPGWNTEAFF. CDR3 bases: TGTGCCAGCTCTCCCGGGTGGAACACTGAAGCTTTCTTT.

The CDR3 loop is CASSPRDEITYGYTF. CDR3 DNA sequence: TGCGCCAGCAGCCCCCGGGACGAAATAACCTATGGCTACACCTTC. The chain is built from TRBV4-1 and TRBJ1-2; a possible D gene is TRBD1 (5 bases). The V gene's germline CDR1 is MGHRA and CDR2 YSYEKL. Trimming pared 4 bases from V and 4 bases from J, leaving 16 bases between. This CDR3 region has 15 residues.

This rearrangement joins TRBV5-4 to TRBJ2-5, with D uncertain. V gave up 0 bases and J gave up 2 bases, with 8 bases separating them. Germline lookup yields CDR1 SGHNT and CDR2 YYREEE (reference sequence). This CDR3 is built from 14 residues. The CDR3 protein is CASSLAALQETQYF. The CDR3 DNA reads TGTGCCAGCAGCTTGGCCGCACTACAAGAGACCCAGTACTTC.

The V call is TRBV6-6, the J call TRBJ2-2; 8 nucleotides line up with TRBD2. CDR3 length: 14 residues. Per germline, CDR1 MNHNY and CDR2 SVGAGI (reference sequence). V dropped 0 bases and J dropped 6; count of bases not matched to a gene: 0. CDR3 sequence: CASSYSTSAGELFF. CDR3 DNA: TGTGCCAGCAGTTACTCGACTAGCGCCGGGGAGCTGTTTTTT.

The rearrangement uses TRBV4-2 and TRBJ2-1; D may be TRBD2 (6 bases). Trimming pared 0 bases from V and 4 bases from J, leaving 16 bases between. Germline V gene data show CDR1 as LGHNA and CDR2 as YNFKEQ. This CDR3 is 17 amino acids long. In DNA form, the CDR3 reads TGTGCCAGCAGCCAAGAAGGGGCTAGCGCTCGGTACAATGAGCAGTTCTTC. Its protein is CASSQEGASARYNEQFF.

V gene TRBV2 combines with J gene TRBJ1-4; tentatively, D is TRBD1 (6 bases). The V and J ends lost 7 bases and 5 bases respectively, with 17 bases between them. This CDR3 spans 15 amino acids. CDR1 is SNHLY, CDR2 FYNNEI, per germline. In DNA form, the CDR3 reads TGTGCCAGCATGGACCTTAGTAGGGGGAATGAAAAACTGTTTTTT. It translates to CASMDLSRGNEKLFF.

V is TRBV10-3 and J is TRBJ2-1, with TRBD1 matching over 9 bases. This CDR3 is built from 17 residues. V trimming: 0 bases; J trimming: 4 bases; junction bases outside the gene matches: 7. Per the germline V gene, CDR1 is ENHRY and CDR2 is SYGVKD. This chain's CDR3 is CAISESRTGEKYNEQFF. For the CDR3, the DNA is TGTGCCATCAGTGAGTCGAGGACAGGGGAGAAGTACAATGAGCAGTTCTTC.

The CDR3 spells CASSLWETGGNYGYTF. The CDR3 DNA reads as TGTGCCAGCAGTTTATGGGAGACAGGGGGGAACTATGGCTACACCTTC. V usage is TRBV28 and J usage is TRBJ1-2, with 9 bases lining up with TRBD1. J lost 2 bases, V lost 0 bases, and 4 bases had no gene match. The CDR3 has 16 amino acids. Per the germline V gene, CDR1 is MDHEN and CDR2 is SYDVKM.

This clone was picked up one time. J is TRBJ2-5 and V is TRBV19; D is possibly TRBD1 (5 bases). The CDR3 runs to 13 residues. Per the germline V gene, CDR1 is LNHDA and CDR2 is SQIVND (reference sequence). V gave up 3 bases and J gave up 2 bases, with 7 bases separating them. CDR3 amino acids: CASSITGQETQYF. CDR3 nucleotides: TGTGCCAGTAGTATCACAGGACAAGAGACCCAGTACTTC.

This clone was picked up a small number of times. V usage is TRBV19 and J usage is TRBJ1-1; 9 bases align to TRBD1. Germline CDR1 and CDR2: LNHDA and SQIVND (reference sequence). The ends lost 6 bases at V and 2 bases at J; junction bases unmatched: 7. The CDR3 totals 15 residues. CDR3 sequence: CASREQGAGNTEAFF. In nucleotides, the CDR3 is TGTGCCAGTAGAGAACAGGGGGCCGGAAACACTGAAGCTTTCTTT.

There are a few counts of this clone. This rearrangement joins TRBV11-3 to TRBJ2-4; the D call may be TRBD1 or TRBD2 (5 bases each). The V gene lost 4 bases and the J gene lost 0 bases, with 13 bases spanning the gap. The CDR3 extends over 16 amino acids. Germline-derived CDR1 and CDR2 are SGHNT and YENEEA. In DNA, the CDR3 is TGTGCCAGCAGCTCAAGAGGGGTCCTAGCCAAAAACATTCAGTACTTC. As protein: CASSSRGVLAKNIQYF.

The genes are TRBV18 and TRBJ1-6; TRBD1 aligns across 9 bases. This CDR3 contains 19 residues. V shed 3 bases and J 7 bases; nucleotides not matched to a gene: 16. The germline V gene encodes CDR1 KGHSH and CDR2 LQKENI. CDR3 residues: CASSPSTPSGTGINSPLHF. The CDR3 DNA reads as TGTGCCAGCTCACCCTCGACCCCCTCAGGGACAGGGATAAATTCACCCCTCCACTTT.

The genes are TRBV14 and TRBJ1-1; D ambiguous. Germline CDR1 SGHDN, CDR2 FVKESK. The CDR3 has 13 residues. Trimming pared 6 bases from V and 0 bases from J, leaving 8 bases between. DNA of the CDR3: TGTGCCAGCAGACAGCTCATGAACACTGAAGCTTTCTTT. Its protein product is CASRQLMNTEAFF.

The CDR3 DNA is TGTGCCAGTAGTATTAGTCTAGCGAACGATGAGCAGTTCTTC. As protein: CASSISLANDEQFF. The J gene is TRBJ2-1, the V gene TRBV19; D is perhaps TRBD2 (6 bases). Germline-derived CDR1 and CDR2 are LNHDA and SQIVND (reference sequence). This CDR3 comprises 14 residues. V shed 3 bases and J shed 8 bases, with 14 bases lying between them.

This chain joins TRBV7-9 and TRBJ2-2; 10 nucleotides align to TRBD2. This CDR3 comprises 16 residues. Germline lookup yields CDR1 SEHNR and CDR2 FQNEAQ (reference sequence). The junction had 4 bases not matched to a gene; V was cut back by 2 bases and J by 4 bases. Here the CDR3 reads CASSLKASGGTGELFF. Here the CDR3 DNA reads TGTGCCAGCAGCTTAAAGGCTAGCGGGGGCACCGGGGAGCTGTTTTTT.

The rearrangement links TRBV5-1 to TRBJ1-3; possibly TRBD1 for D (6 bases). The germline gives CDR1 SGHRS, CDR2 YFSETQ. This CDR3 is built from 15 residues. The V gene lost 5 bases and the J gene lost 2 bases, with 14 bases spanning the gap. This chain's CDR3 is CASRNTGTTGNTIYF. The CDR3 DNA reads TGCGCCAGCAGGAATACAGGGACTACTGGAAACACCATATATTTT.

Only a few counts were recorded for this clone. The chain is built from TRBV5-8 and TRBJ1-2; D is unresolved. Germline V lookup: CDR1 SGHTS, CDR2 YDEGEE. The CDR3 has 12 amino acids. Trimming removed 5 bases from V and 4 bases from J, with 9 bases in between. The CDR3 nucleotides are TGTGCCAGCAGGGCCGACCGCTATGGCTACACCTTC. Residues: CASRADRYGYTF.

The V gene is TRBV28, the J gene TRBJ1-1; weak D call: TRBD1 (5 bases). CDR3 size: 11 residues. Looked up from germline, CDR1 is MDHEN and CDR2 is SYDVKM. The V end was cut by 8 bases, the J end by 6 bases, with 10 bases between. The CDR3 sequence is CASYRGSEAFF. The CDR3 DNA sequence: TGTGCCAGCTACCGGGGGTCTGAAGCTTTCTTT.

The V call is TRBV7-9, the J call TRBJ1-2; D remains ambiguous. From germline, CDR1 is SEHNR and CDR2 FQNEAQ (reference sequence). Trimming left V 1 base short and J 4 bases short, with 4 bases between. This CDR3 has 12 amino acids. CDR3 DNA: TGTGCCAGCAGCTTAGGGTCCTATGGCTACACCTTC. This sequence encodes CASSLGSYGYTF.

This chain links TRBV7-2 with TRBJ2-1; the match to TRBD2 covers 11 bases. This CDR3 comprises 14 residues. The germline CDR1 and CDR2 sequences are SGHTA and FQGNSA. J was trimmed by 11 bases and V by 5 bases; bases with no gene match: 8. The CDR3 DNA reads TGTGCCAGCAGCCGGGCTAGCGGGGGGAACCAGCAGTTCTTC. Its translation: CASSRASGGNQQFF.

The chain employs TRBV7-2 and TRBJ1-5, with D unclear. The CDR3 runs to 13 residues. Trimming left V 5 bases short and J 5 bases short, with 10 bases between. CDR1 SGHTA and CDR2 FQGNSA come from the germline V gene. In DNA form, the CDR3 reads TGTGCCAGCAGCCCAGACTGGGATCAGCCCCAGCATTTT. Its translation: CASSPDWDQPQHF.

CDR3 residues: CASSLASHDGQPQHF. In DNA form, the CDR3 reads TGTGCCAGCAGCTTGGCCAGTCACGACGGTCAGCCCCAGCATTTT. The V and J genes are TRBV5-6 and TRBJ1-5, with D hard to call. The CDR3 runs to 15 residues. The germline gives CDR1 SGHDT, CDR2 YYEEEE. V gave up 0 bases and J gave up 6 bases, with 13 bases separating them.